A selection of T cell receptor beta chains follows, all from one sample in a study of blood T cell repertoires in COVID-19. The protocol was immunoSEQ multiplex PCR, while the TCRdb copy is restricted to in-frame clones and leaves out a portion. This sample has roughly 300,000 clones, with 92% found just once. Sequenced sample: PBMCs or T cells enriched from blood (not recorded which). The source is a woman aged 30 to 39 who had recovered from COVID-19. Each CDR3 is given with its conserved first and last residue. A D gene is named only where the DNA matches it firmly. Clone sizes are given selectively: once, few, many, or a class where the clone is expanded.

v_call	clone_size	d_call	j_call	cdr3_nt	cdr3_aa
TRBV7-2	.	TRBD2	TRBJ2-7	TGTGCCAGCAGCTTAATGGCTAGCGGGAGTGGTTACGAGCAGTACTTC	CASSLMASGSGYEQYF
TRBV5-1	.	.	TRBJ1-4	TGCGCCAGCAGCTTGGCCGCGGGGAACGAAAAACTGTTTTTT	CASSLAAGNEKLFF
TRBV3-1/TRBV3-2	.	TRBD2	TRBJ2-3	TGTGCCAGCAGCCATCCAGCGGGGACAGATACGCAGTATTTT	CASSHPAGTDTQYF
TRBV3-1/TRBV3-2	.	TRBD1	TRBJ1-2	TGTGCCAGCAGCCATTCGGACAGGAGTAACTATGGCTACACCTTC	CASSHSDRSNYGYTF
TRBV19	.	TRBD2	TRBJ2-3	TGTGCCAGTAGTATGGGGAGGACTAGCGGGGGGATGGATACGCAGTATTTT	CASSMGRTSGGMDTQYF
TRBV18	.	.	TRBJ2-7	TGTGCCAGCTCACCATCGTTAGGGACTCACTACGAGCAGTACTTC	CASSPSLGTHYEQYF
TRBV11-3	.	.	TRBJ2-7	TGTGCCAGCAGTCTGTCGGTGTTCTACGAGCAGTACTTC	CASSLSVFYEQYF
TRBV28	.	.	TRBJ1-5	TGTGCCAGCAGTAGCTCCAGCAATCAGCCCCAGCATTTT	CASSSSSNQPQHF
TRBV7-2	.	.	TRBJ1-3	TGTGCCAGCAGCCCTAGTGGAGGGCTCGGAAACACCATATATTTT	CASSPSGGLGNTIYF
TRBV7-3	.	TRBD1	TRBJ1-2	TGTGCCAGCAGCCAGGGACAGGGGGTAGATGGCTACACCTTC	CASSQGQGVDGYTF
TRBV18	.	.	TRBJ2-1	TGTGCCAGCTCACCCGGACAGAGGTTTTACAATGAGCAGTTCTTC	CASSPGQRFYNEQFF
TRBV11-2	.	TRBD2	TRBJ2-1	TGTGCCAGCAGCGACGGACTAGCGGGAGAGAATGAGCAGTTCTTC	CASSDGLAGENEQFF
TRBV30	.	TRBD1	TRBJ2-2	TGTGCCTGGAGTGGACCGGGACAGGGGTGGACCGGGGAGCTGTTTTTT	CAWSGPGQGWTGELFF
TRBV28	.	.	TRBJ1-5	TGTGCCAGCAGCGCGGCCGCGCCCCAGCATTTT	CASSAAAPQHF
TRBV7-8	.	.	TRBJ2-7	TGTGCCAGCAGCCCAGGCCCTCACGAGCAGTACTTC	CASSPGPHEQYF
TRBV11-3	.	.	TRBJ2-3	TGTGCCAGCGGGCCGCTAGCCCGCACAGATACGCAGTATTTT	CASGPLARTDTQYF
TRBV27	once	.	TRBJ1-6	TGTGCCAGCGCGCTCAGGGGCCTGCGTTCACCCCTCCACTTT	CASALRGLRSPLHF
TRBV7-6	.	TRBD1	TRBJ2-7	TGTGCCAGCAGCGCCACCGGGACAGGGACCTACGAGCAGTACTTC	CASSATGTGTYEQYF
TRBV16	.	.	TRBJ2-6	TGTGCCAGCGGAGACTATGGGGCCAACGTCCTGACTTTC	CASGDYGANVLTF
TRBV5-6	.	TRBD1	TRBJ1-2	TGTGCCAGCAGCTTGCCCGGGACAGGGGGTATCTATGGCTACACCTTC	CASSLPGTGGIYGYTF
TRBV4-1	.	TRBD2	TRBJ2-3	TGCGCCAGCAGCCAAGTCGGGACTGGGAGACTAGCGGGGGTAGATACGCAGTATTTT	CASSQVGTGRLAGVDTQYF
TRBV6-5	.	TRBD2	TRBJ2-5	TGTGCCAGCAGTTTCGGACTAGCGGGAGCCGGAGAGACCCAGTACTTC	CASSFGLAGAGETQYF
TRBV18	.	.	TRBJ2-1	TGTGCCAGCTCACCAGGGAGAGGCTGGAGCTCCTACAATGAGCAGTTCTTC	CASSPGRGWSSYNEQFF
TRBV6-2/TRBV6-3	.	.	TRBJ2-7	TGTGCCAGCAGTTACGAGGGAGGGGGAATTTACGAGCAGTACTTC	CASSYEGGGIYEQYF
TRBV18	.	.	TRBJ2-7	TGTGCCAGCTCAAATTCCAGGGTTTACGAGCAGTACTTC	CASSNSRVYEQYF
TRBV19	.	TRBD1	TRBJ1-5	TGTGCCAGTAGTATCCCCGGGACAGGGGGTCAGCCCCAGCATTTT	CASSIPGTGGQPQHF
TRBV21-1	.	.	TRBJ2-1	TGTGCCAGCAGCTTCCGACTAGCGCGTAACAATGAGCAGTTCTTC	CASSFRLARNNEQFF
TRBV7-3	.	TRBD1	TRBJ2-7	TGTGCCAGCAGCTTAACCGGACAGGGGGCAGCGGGAGCCGAGCAGTACTTC	CASSLTGQGAAGAEQYF
TRBV5-8	.	.	TRBJ1-2	TGTGCCAGCAGGCGCCCAGGGGTGGGCTTTTATTATGGCTACACCTTC	CASRRPGVGFYYGYTF
TRBV27	.	.	TRBJ2-3	TGTGCCAGCAGTAGAAAACTCCGGGAGCGGGGCACAGATACGCAGTATTTT	CASSRKLRERGTDTQYF
TRBV6-5	.	TRBD2	TRBJ2-7	TGTGCCAGCAACCCGGGACTAGCGGGAAACTACGAGCAGTACTTC	CASNPGLAGNYEQYF
TRBV18	.	.	TRBJ1-5	TGTGCCAGCTCAGGAGTCGTACAGCGGAGGCGCCAGCCCCAGCATTTT	CASSGVVQRRRQPQHF
TRBV7-3	.	TRBD2	TRBJ2-5	TGTGCCAGCAGCTCCGGACTAGCGGGAGTAGAGACCCAGTACTTC	CASSSGLAGVETQYF
TRBV6-5	.	TRBD2	TRBJ2-5	TGTGCCAGCAGTTTACTAGCGGGAGGATTGGGAGAGACCCAGTACTTC	CASSLLAGGLGETQYF
TRBV3-1/TRBV3-2	.	.	TRBJ2-7	TGTGCCAGCAGCCAAGATCCCCTCCCCTACGAGCAGTACTTC	CASSQDPLPYEQYF
TRBV5-1	.	.	TRBJ1-4	TGCGCCAGCAGCTTAAGGGAGACTAATGAAAAACTGTTTTTT	CASSLRETNEKLFF
TRBV5-4	.	TRBD1	TRBJ2-7	TGTGCCAGCAGCCGGGGACAGGCGAGCTCCTACGAGCAGTACTTC	CASSRGQASSYEQYF
TRBV4-3	.	.	TRBJ1-2	TGCGCCAGCAGCCAAGAATTGGGCCAAGGCTACACCTTC	CASSQELGQGYTF
TRBV24-1	.	TRBD1	TRBJ2-5	TGTGCCACCAGCCGACAGGGCCAAGAGACCCAGTACTTC	CATSRQGQETQYF
TRBV7-3	.	.	TRBJ2-1	TGTGCCAGCAGCCCCCATAGGGGGGGTTACAATGAGCAGTTCTTC	CASSPHRGGYNEQFF
TRBV7-9	.	.	TRBJ2-7	TGTGCCAGCAGCTTAAGCTGGGGGGTTGGCAGGGACGAGCAGTACTTC	CASSLSWGVGRDEQYF
TRBV7-2	.	.	TRBJ2-1	TGTGCCAGCAGCTTACAGGTCGCTAATTACAATGAGCAGTTCTTC	CASSLQVANYNEQFF
TRBV11-2	once	TRBD1	TRBJ2-7	TGTGCCAGCAGCTTCCGCGGACAGGGAGGTAGAACCGAGCAGTACTTC	CASSFRGQGGRTEQYF
TRBV19	.	TRBD2	TRBJ2-2	TGTGCCACCCGGGGGGTAGCGGGAGGTCACGGGGAGCTGTTTTTT	CATRGVAGGHGELFF
TRBV3-1/TRBV3-2	.	TRBD1	TRBJ1-2	TGTGCCAGCAGCTACCGGGACAGGGGTTATGGCTACACCTTC	CASSYRDRGYGYTF
TRBV29-1	.	.	TRBJ1-1	TGCAGCGTTGAAGTGACAGCTGAAGCTTTCTTT	CSVEVTAEAFF
TRBV19	few	.	TRBJ2-1	TGTGCCAGTAGGAAAGACAGCTCCTACAATGAGCAGTTCTTC	CASRKDSSYNEQFF
TRBV28	.	.	TRBJ2-7	TGTGCCAGCAGTTTTGTCCGGGACTCTGGGGTTACACAGTACTTC	CASSFVRDSGVTQYF
TRBV21-1	.	.	TRBJ2-3	TGTGCCAGCAGCGAGAAAACACAGGGTTCTAAGGCAGATACGCAGTATTTT	CASSEKTQGSKADTQYF
TRBV28	.	.	TRBJ1-2	TGTGCCAGCAGTTCGGTTTTATACGCGGATGGCTACACCTTC	CASSSVLYADGYTF
TRBV5-4	.	TRBD2	TRBJ2-7	TGTGCCAGCAGCATGGGACTAGGGGCCGGAGAGCAGTACTTC	CASSMGLGAGEQYF
TRBV2	few	TRBD1	TRBJ2-7	TGTGCCGCAAGAGGACAGGGCTACGAGCAGTACTTC	CAARGQGYEQYF
TRBV18	.	.	TRBJ1-4	TGTGCCAGCTCCCGAAACATCCAGGGCTCGGATGAAAAACTGTTTTTT	CASSRNIQGSDEKLFF
TRBV18	.	TRBD1	TRBJ1-1	TGTGCCACCAGGACAGGGCCGGACACTGAAGCTTTCTTT	CATRTGPDTEAFF
TRBV14	.	.	TRBJ1-6	TGTGCCAGCAGCCGATCTCAGAATTCACCCCTCCACTTT	CASSRSQNSPLHF
TRBV20-1	.	TRBD2	TRBJ2-3	TGCAGTGCTAGTGAGGGACTAGCGTACACAGATACGCAGTATTTT	CSASEGLAYTDTQYF
TRBV6-5	.	TRBD1	TRBJ1-2	TGTGCCAGCAGTCGCCAACCGGGACAGTATGGCTACACCTTC	CASSRQPGQYGYTF
TRBV5-4	.	TRBD2	TRBJ2-1	TGTGCCAGCAGCTTTCGGCGACTAGCGGGGTTGGATGAGCAGTTCTTC	CASSFRRLAGLDEQFF